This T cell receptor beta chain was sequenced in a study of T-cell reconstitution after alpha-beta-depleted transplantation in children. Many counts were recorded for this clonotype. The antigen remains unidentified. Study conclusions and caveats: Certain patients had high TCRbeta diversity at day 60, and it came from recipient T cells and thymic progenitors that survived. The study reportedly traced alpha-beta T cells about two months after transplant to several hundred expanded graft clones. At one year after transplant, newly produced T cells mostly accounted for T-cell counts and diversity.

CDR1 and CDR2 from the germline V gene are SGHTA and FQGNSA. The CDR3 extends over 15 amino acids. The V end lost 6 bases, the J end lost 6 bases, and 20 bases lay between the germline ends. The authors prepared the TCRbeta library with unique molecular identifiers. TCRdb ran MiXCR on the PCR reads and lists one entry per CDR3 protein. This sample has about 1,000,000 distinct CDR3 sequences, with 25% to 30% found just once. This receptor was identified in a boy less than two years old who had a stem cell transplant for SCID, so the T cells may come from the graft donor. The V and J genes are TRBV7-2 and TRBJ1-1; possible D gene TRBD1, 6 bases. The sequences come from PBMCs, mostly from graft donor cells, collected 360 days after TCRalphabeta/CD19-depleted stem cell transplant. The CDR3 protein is CASSYNAHRDSEAFF. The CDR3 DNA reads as TGTGCCAGCAGTTATAACGCCCACAGGGACTCTGAAGCTTTCTTT.